This T cell receptor beta chain originates from a study of T cell repertoires in cytomegalovirus infection. Turning to the study itself: A matching HLA type, together with CMV infection, was signaled by public TCR beta signatures.

TCRdb re-analysed the reads in MiXCR, keeping a single row per CDR3 protein. The table lists 200,000 to 250,000 distinct CDR3 sequences, roughly 22% of them singletons. Germline assignment: CDR1 SEHNR and CDR2 FQNEAQ (reference sequence). CDR3 length: 15 amino acids. Trimming took off 2 bases at V and 2 bases at J, with 11 bases between the two ends. This chain links TRBV7-9 with TRBJ2-3; D not certain. This sequence was found in a human donor in good health (CMV status not recorded). Some clones in this sample may be carry-over from other donors' samples. The sequencing sample was made of CD8+ T cells from PBMCs. CDR3 loop: CASSLTGSLTDTQYF. The CDR3 bases are TGTGCCAGCAGCTTAACGGGTAGTCTCACAGATACGCAGTATTTT.